These 20 T cell receptor beta chains were all obtained from the same sample, sequenced in a study of blood T cells in healthy people across ages. Using a J-beta primer mix together with a sample-barcoded 5' primer, a second PCR was run for roughly 6 to 12 cycles. TCRdb re-derived calls from the 5' RACE reads in MiXCR, one entry per CDR3 protein. The sample has hundreds of thousands of distinct CDR3 sequences; 32% are singletons. The specimen sequenced was blood. Source of these receptors: an elderly woman in good health.

This clonotype showed up just once. This chain connects TRBV19 to TRBJ1-2; 9 nucleotides agree with TRBD1. Germline V gene lookup returns CDR1 LNHDA and CDR2 SQIVND (reference sequence). CDR3 length equals 14 residues. V gave up 4 bases and J gave up 5 bases; unmatched junction bases: 5. CDR3 bases: TGTGCCAGTAGTAAACCCGACAGGGGGTATGGCTACACCTTC. It codes for CASSKPDRGYGYTF.

This clonotype came up a few times. A read error is possible here, since a much larger clone lies one base away. This sequence joins TRBV7-2 and TRBJ2-3, with 8 bases fitting TRBD2. Germline V gene sequence: CDR1 SGHTA, CDR2 FQGNSA. There are 12 residues in the CDR3. Germline trimming cut 5 bases from V and 10 bases from J; bases unmatched to any gene: 5. Written as DNA, the CDR3 is TGTACCAGCAGCCCTCGGGGGGGACCGCAGTATTTT. It translates to CTSSPRGGPQYF.

Ten or more counts support this clonotype. V gene TRBV5-1 combines with J gene TRBJ2-7; D remains ambiguous. V shed 2 bases and J shed 6 bases, with 9 bases lying between them. The CDR3 totals 12 residues. Germline-derived CDR1 and CDR2 are SGHRS and YFSETQ. The chain's CDR3 is CASSFNFGEQYF. The CDR3 coding sequence is TGCGCCAGCAGCTTTAATTTTGGCGAGCAGTACTTC.

The J gene is TRBJ1-1, the V gene TRBV12-5, with 8 bases identical to TRBD1. Germline CDR1 and CDR2: LGHNT and FRNRAP. V shed 3 bases and J 4 bases; nucleotides not matched to a gene: 7. The CDR3 is 15 amino acids. The CDR3 coding sequence is TGTGCTAGTGGTTTTAACAGGGGGTTTGGCACTGAAGCTTTCTTT. This translates into CASGFNRGFGTEAFF.

This clonotype occurred once. Germline and junction disagree at one end, which may indicate a read error. The V gene is TRBV27, the J gene TRBJ1-5; 9 positions match TRBD1. Per germline, CDR1 MNHEY and CDR2 SMNVEV (reference sequence). The CDR3 has 15 residues. The CDR3 coding sequence is TGTGCCAACAGTTTAGGGACAGGGAGGAATCAGCCCCAGCATTTT. Protein sequence: CANSLGTGRNQPQHF.

This clonotype was observed a handful of times. The V gene is TRBV20-1, the J gene TRBJ1-5; unclear D gene. The CDR3 is 15 amino acids. V was trimmed by 3 bases and J by 0 bases, leaving 12 bases between them. Per the germline V gene, CDR1 is DFQATT and CDR2 is SNEGSKA (reference sequence). This chain's CDR3 is CSASRQRTSNQPQHF. CDR3 in DNA: TGCAGTGCTAGTCGTCAGCGGACTAGCAATCAGCCCCAGCATTTT.

A note on this clonotype: Germline is not matched at one junction end, which may reflect a read error. As DNA, the CDR3 is TGTACCAGCAGCCCCGTGGGCAGGGGAGGTGGTGAGCAGTACTTC. It encodes CTSSPVGRGGGEQYF. This rearrangement joins TRBV7-8 to TRBJ2-5; D assignment may be TRBD1 or TRBD2 (6 bases each). CDR1 SGHVS and CDR2 FQNEAQ come from the germline V gene. The CDR3 loop spans 15 amino acids.

The rearrangement joins TRBV3-1 to TRBJ2-5, with D possibly matching TRBD1 (6 bases). The V gene's germline CDR1 is LGHDT and CDR2 YNNKEL (reference sequence). V lost 0 bases to trimming and J lost 11 bases, with 13 bases between them. The CDR3 spans 13 residues. CDR3 bases: TGTGCCAGCAGCCAAGATAGTAAGGGGGAGCAGTACTTC. Protein: CASSQDSKGEQYF.

The chain has TRBV4-1 and TRBJ1-4, with D possibly TRBD1 on 5 matching bases. Germline CDR1 MGHRA, CDR2 YSYEKL. V was clipped by 0 bases and J by 2 bases, with 16 bases between them. The CDR3 totals 18 residues. The CDR3 here is CASSQDTPGRATNEKLFF. The CDR3 region has the DNA TGCGCCAGCAGCCAAGATACCCCGGGCAGGGCTACTAATGAAAAACTGTTTTTT.

This clonotype was found many times. The chain carries TRBV29-1 and TRBJ1-4; unclear D gene. Trimming pared 1 base from V and 5 bases from J, leaving 14 bases between. This CDR3 is 15 amino acids long. Per germline, CDR1 SQVTM and CDR2 ANQGSEA. Written as DNA, the CDR3 is TGCAGCGTTGAAGGTGGCGGGGAGAGAAATGAAAAACTGTTTTTT. This translates into CSVEGGGERNEKLFF.

This chain connects TRBV7-9 to TRBJ2-1; D is uncertain. This CDR3 region has 12 residues. Germline CDR1 SEHNR, CDR2 FQNEAQ (reference sequence). With 1 base removed from V and 10 bases from J, the gap between germline ends came to 8 bases. CDR3 nucleotides: TGTGCCAGCAGCTTAGTCACGGCGGAGCAGTTCTTC. This translates into CASSLVTAEQFF.

The V call is TRBV19, the J call TRBJ2-7; 8 nucleotides line up with TRBD1. CDR3 length: 14 amino acids. Losses at the gene ends were 6 bases for V and 6 bases for J; bases not matched to a gene: 10. Germline V gene lookup returns CDR1 LNHDA and CDR2 SQIVND (reference sequence). The CDR3 protein is CASRMGQALAEQYF. The CDR3 region has the DNA TGTGCCAGTAGGATGGGACAGGCCCTCGCCGAGCAGTACTTC.

This clonotype was seen many times. The chain uses TRBV12-3 or TRBV12-4 and TRBJ2-1; no reliable D call. The CDR3 is 13 amino acids. Between the trimmed V and J ends, which lost 3 bases and 8 bases, there was a span of 11 bases. In DNA form, the CDR3 reads TGTGCCAGCAGTTTCCCTCTAGGACATGAGCAGTTCTTC. This encodes CASSFPLGHEQFF.

A note on this clonotype: Being one base from a much bigger clone, this may be a read error. The chain is built from TRBV7-9 and TRBJ1-4; TRBD1 might be the D (5 bases). The CDR3 covers 14 residues. The V gene's germline CDR1 is SEHNR and CDR2 FQNEAQ (reference sequence). The chain's CDR3 is CASSFGDRPEKRFF. The CDR3 DNA sequence: TGTGCCAGCAGCTTCGGGGACCGACCTGAAAAACGGTTTTTT.

CDR3 loop: CASSLGASGGFTGELFF. DNA for the CDR3: TGCGCCAGCAGCTTGGGAGCTAGCGGGGGATTCACCGGGGAGCTGTTTTTT. The chain carries TRBV5-1 and TRBJ2-2; TRBD2 matches 10 bases. Germline lookup yields CDR1 SGHRS and CDR2 YFSETQ. With 0 bases clipped from V and 4 bases from J, the junction kept 6 bases outside the gene matches. The CDR3 is 17 residues long.

This clonotype was found many times. This sequence joins TRBV29-1 and TRBJ2-7; 8 positions match TRBD2. This CDR3 region has 14 residues. The V and J ends lost 6 bases and 0 bases, in that order; junction bases with no gene match: 7. The germline V gene encodes CDR1 SQVTM and CDR2 ANQGSEA. The CDR3 DNA sequence: TGCAGCGTCTTGACAGCGGGAGCCTCCTACGAGCAGTACTTC. The encoded protein is CSVLTAGASYEQYF.

There are many counts of this clonotype. This rearrangement joins TRBV7-2 to TRBJ2-1, with a tentative D call TRBD2 (5 bases). V lost 1 base, J lost 9 bases, and 13 bases lay in between. The CDR3 extends over 14 amino acids. Germline CDR1 is SGHTA and CDR2 is FQGNSA. The CDR3 protein is CASSLVGGTAEQFF. CDR3 nucleotides: TGTGCCAGCAGCTTAGTCGGAGGAACAGCTGAGCAGTTCTTC.

This clonotype was seen at least ten times. The chain is built from TRBV5-1 and TRBJ2-7; D unclear. V lost 0 bases, J lost 0 bases, and 4 bases lay in between. The CDR3 is 13 residues long. Germline-derived CDR1 and CDR2 are SGHRS and YFSETQ. CDR3 protein: CASSLDNSYEQYF. Written as DNA, the CDR3 is TGCGCCAGCAGCTTGGACAACTCCTACGAGCAGTACTTC.

As to this clonotype: The junction departs from the called germline gene at one end, perhaps through a read error. This rearrangement joins TRBV20-1 to TRBJ1-4; D may be TRBD1 (5 bases). The CDR3 loop spans 12 amino acids. Germline V gene data show CDR1 as DFQATT and CDR2 as SNEGSKA (reference sequence). The CDR3 here is CSAGPGNEKRFF. The CDR3 DNA reads TGCAGTGCGGGGCCGGGTAATGAAAAACGGTTTTTT.

This chain connects TRBV7-9 to TRBJ2-5; D gene unclear. V lost 6 bases, J lost 11 bases, and 16 bases lay in between. The CDR3 consists of 12 residues. Per germline, CDR1 SEHNR and CDR2 FQNEAQ (reference sequence). DNA for the CDR3: TGTGCCAGCAGTACCCAAGCCCGCGGACAGTACTTC. Encoded protein: CASSTQARGQYF.